This TCR beta chain was captured in a study of T cells in Graves' hyperthyroidism and ophthalmopathy. General study points: Most thyroid-expanded clonotypes above 0.001 were also found in blood.

The V segment lost 6 bases and the J segment 2 bases; nucleotides outside the gene matches: 6. The germline V gene has CDR1 MNHNS and CDR2 SASEGT. The CDR3 has 15 amino acids. TCR beta CDR3 sequences were amplified from RNA transcripts. With the HTBI primer set, the TCR CDR3 went through a first round of RT-PCR. TCRdb re-called the multiplex PCR reads with MiXCR, one entry per CDR3 protein. Of under 450,000 distinct CDR3 sequences listed, approximately 14% were seen once; the top ten hold 7.5% to 8%. Among the patients, aged 18 to 65, hyperthyroidism was newly diagnosed and had lasted under 2 months. The study based diagnoses on clinical symptoms, serum thyroxine and TRAb, thyroid ultrasound and orbital computed tomography. This clonotype was seen repeatedly, ten times or more. Its target is unknown.

This receptor was identified in a woman between 18 and 30 years old with Graves' hyperthyroidism. The J gene is TRBJ1-5, the V gene TRBV6-1; 8 nucleotides align to TRBD1. Sequenced input: blood. The CDR3 protein is CASSETGEGNQPQHF. CDR3 DNA: TGTGCCAGCAGCGAGACAGGGGAAGGCAATCAGCCCCAGCATTTT.